One sample yielded the 10 T cell receptor beta chains listed below, sequenced in a study of blood T cells in healthy people across ages. Next came a second PCR, run for about 6 to 12 cycles, which used a sample-barcoded 5' primer along with a J-beta primer mix. TCRdb re-called the 5' RACE reads with MiXCR, one entry per CDR3 protein. The sample comprises about a million distinct CDR3 sequences, roughly half of which are singletons, and 20% to 25% rests with the top ten. Sequenced material: blood. The receptors were sampled from a woman aged 55-69 years in good health.

The genes are TRBV5-1 and TRBJ2-3; the match to TRBD1 covers 7 bases. In germline, CDR1 is SGHRS, CDR2 YFSETQ. The V gene end was trimmed by 2 bases and the J gene end by 2 bases; junction bases not matched to a gene: 5. This CDR3 spans 15 amino acids. CDR3 coding DNA: TGCGCCAGCAGCTTAATGGGACAGAACACAGATACGCAGTATTTT. Its translation is CASSLMGQNTDTQYF.

The chain employs TRBV20-1 and TRBJ2-1; 10 positions agree with TRBD2. Germline V gene sequence: CDR1 DFQATT, CDR2 SNEGSKA (reference sequence). Trimming cost V 6 bases and J 4 bases; bases outside gene matches: 3. The CDR3 contains 13 residues. CDR3 sequence (DNA): TGCAGTGCCGGGACTAGCGTATACAATGAGCAGTTCTTC. Amino acids: CSAGTSVYNEQFF.

J is TRBJ2-1 and V is TRBV20-1; D might be TRBD1 (5 bases). The CDR3 loop spans 11 amino acids. V was cut by 4 bases and J by 8 bases, with 9 bases left in between. CDR1 and CDR2 from the germline V gene are DFQATT and SNEGSKA (reference sequence). CDR3 sequence reads: CSATARDEQFF. In nucleotides, the CDR3 is TGCAGTGCTACGGCCAGGGATGAGCAGTTCTTC.

This clonotype was counted many times. The chain uses TRBV2 and TRBJ2-1; TRBD2 matches 14 bases. Germline V gene lookup returns CDR1 SNHLY and CDR2 FYNNEI. The CDR3 consists of 16 residues. Losses at the gene ends were 6 bases for V and 6 bases for J; bases not matched to a gene: 7. CDR3 amino acids: CASRIGLAGGLNEQFF. The CDR3 nucleotides are TGTGCCAGCAGAATCGGACTAGCGGGGGGTCTCAATGAGCAGTTCTTC.

This clonotype showed up just a few times. The rearrangement links TRBV9 to TRBJ2-5; D might be TRBD2 (5 bases). This CDR3 has 15 amino acids. Germline values: CDR1 SGDLS, CDR2 YYNGEE. V lost 0 bases, J lost 0 bases, and 9 bases lay in between. The CDR3, as DNA: TGTGCCAGCAGCGTAGCGGCTAGCTACCAAGAGACCCAGTACTTC. Protein product: CASSVAASYQETQYF.

This clonotype was observed a few times. The V gene is TRBV20-1, the J gene TRBJ2-1; 8 nucleotides align to TRBD2. V lost 2 bases and J lost 4; bases outside the gene matches: 4. This CDR3 has 14 amino acids. Germline CDR1 and CDR2: DFQATT and SNEGSKA (reference sequence). The CDR3 sequence is CSARIAGLYNEQFF. The CDR3 region has the DNA TGCAGTGCTAGAATAGCGGGGTTATACAATGAGCAGTTCTTC.

The chain uses TRBV28 and TRBJ1-1; 9 nucleotides align to TRBD1. In germline, CDR1 is MDHEN, CDR2 SYDVKM. The trim removed 5 bases at V and 4 bases at J, leaving 11 bases unmatched. This CDR3 spans 16 amino acids. In nucleotides, the CDR3 is TGTGCCAGCAGTCAACCCTGGACAGGGGCGGCCACTGAAGCTTTCTTT. This translates into CASSQPWTGAATEAFF.

The chain carries TRBV20-1 and TRBJ2-1, with D possibly being TRBD1 or TRBD2 (5 bases each). V lost 0 bases to trimming and J lost 3 bases, with 15 bases between them. Germline V gives CDR1 DFQATT, CDR2 SNEGSKA (reference sequence). The length of the CDR3 is 16 residues. The CDR3 reads CSARDPGTAVYNEQFF. In DNA form, the CDR3 reads TGCAGTGCTAGAGATCCCGGGACGGCGGTCTACAATGAGCAGTTCTTC.

This clonotype appeared a few times. V usage is TRBV3-1 and J usage is TRBJ2-7; a possible D gene is TRBD1 (5 bases). CDR1 is LGHDT, CDR2 YNNKEL, per germline (reference sequence). The CDR3 runs to 13 residues. V lost 4 bases, J lost 7 bases, and 14 bases lay in between. Here the CDR3 reads CASSPLFRGEQYF. CDR3 in DNA: TGTGCCAGCAGCCCGTTGTTTAGGGGAGAGCAGTACTTC.

The genes are TRBV29-1 and TRBJ2-7; 7 bases map to TRBD2. V shed 1 base and J 3 bases; nucleotides not matched to a gene: 9. CDR1 and CDR2 from the germline V gene are SQVTM and ANQGSEA. This CDR3 is 15 amino acids long. CDR3 nucleotides: TGCAGCGTTGAAGGCCGAGCGGGAAGCGACTACGAGCAGTACTTC. Its translation: CSVEGRAGSDYEQYF.